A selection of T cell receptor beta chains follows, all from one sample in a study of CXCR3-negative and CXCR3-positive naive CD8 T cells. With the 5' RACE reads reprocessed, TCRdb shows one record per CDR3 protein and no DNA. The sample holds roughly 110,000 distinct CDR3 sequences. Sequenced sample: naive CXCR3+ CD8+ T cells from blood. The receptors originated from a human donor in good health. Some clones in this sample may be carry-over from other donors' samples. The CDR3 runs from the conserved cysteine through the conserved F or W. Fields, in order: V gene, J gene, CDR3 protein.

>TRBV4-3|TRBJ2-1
CASSQDRGPYNEQFF
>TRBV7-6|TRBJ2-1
CASSLSLAGEVDNEQFF
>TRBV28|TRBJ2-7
CASSLSDGVWHEQYF
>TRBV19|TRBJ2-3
CASTMGTDTQYF
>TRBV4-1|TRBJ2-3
CASSQGGDTQYF
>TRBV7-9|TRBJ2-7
CASSHTGSSYEQYF
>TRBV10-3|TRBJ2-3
CAISELADTQYF
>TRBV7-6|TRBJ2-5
CASSLVDQETQYF
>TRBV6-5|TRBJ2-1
CASSYRRLASSYNEQFF
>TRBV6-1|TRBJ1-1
CASSDRGMNTEAFF
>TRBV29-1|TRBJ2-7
CSVVWENSYEQYF
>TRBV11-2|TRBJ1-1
CASSPRQGLGGPEAFF
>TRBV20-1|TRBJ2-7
CSATGTSSYEQYF
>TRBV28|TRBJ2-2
CASSLFRDTGELFF
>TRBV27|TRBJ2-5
CASSSSTSGVGETQYF
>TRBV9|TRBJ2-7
CASSVVGGDEQYF
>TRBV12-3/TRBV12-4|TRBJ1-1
CASRPGTAAFLAFF
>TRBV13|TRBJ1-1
CASSLDAGNTEAFF
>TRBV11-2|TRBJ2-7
CASSFGQGGYEQYF
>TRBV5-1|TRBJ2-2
CASSLGQGALTGELFF
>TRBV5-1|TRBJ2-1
CASNPPGLEGDEQFF
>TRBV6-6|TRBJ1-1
CASSLGQPLNTEAFF
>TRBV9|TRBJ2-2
CASSPGRLPVDTGELFF
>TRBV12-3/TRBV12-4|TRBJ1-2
CASSSTYDRVYYTF
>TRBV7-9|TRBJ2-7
CASTVGTGDYEQYF
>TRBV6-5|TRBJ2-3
CASSSFMLAGGPEGTDTQYF
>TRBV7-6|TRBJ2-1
CASSLGSGTGINEQFF
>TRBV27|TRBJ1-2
CASSSGTDRAYGYTF
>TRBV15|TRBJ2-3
CATSVGTSAADTQYF
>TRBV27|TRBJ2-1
CASRLSTASYDEQFF
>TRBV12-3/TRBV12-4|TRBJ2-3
CASSSDSTTDTQYF
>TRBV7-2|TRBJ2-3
CASSPEGGFTDTQYF
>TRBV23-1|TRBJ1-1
CASSNGTGGNERNTEAFF
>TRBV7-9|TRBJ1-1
CASSGYLDTEAFF
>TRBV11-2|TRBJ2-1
CASSWDSYNEQFF
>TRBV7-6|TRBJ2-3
CASSPGGSFTDTQYF
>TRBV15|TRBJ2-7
CATSRDSGISSYEQYF
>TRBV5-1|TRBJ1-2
CASSPYQGAVDGYTF
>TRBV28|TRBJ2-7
CASSLTSASSYEQYF
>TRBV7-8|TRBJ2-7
CASSHEGYEQYF
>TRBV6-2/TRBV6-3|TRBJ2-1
CASRGRGALSYNEQFF
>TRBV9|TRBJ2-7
CASSVAMDFKQYF
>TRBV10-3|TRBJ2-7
CAISGSSDVEQYF
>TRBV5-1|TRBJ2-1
CASSGGVMYNEQFF
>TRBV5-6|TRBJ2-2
CASSWGASGSDGELFF
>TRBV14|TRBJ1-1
CASSQVKFAGQGAPMTEAFF
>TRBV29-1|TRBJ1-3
CSVAGADDGGNTIYF
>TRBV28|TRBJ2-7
CASMDGDRYYEQYF
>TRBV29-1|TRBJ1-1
CRITEMNTEAFF
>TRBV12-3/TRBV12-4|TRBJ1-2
CASSSSLGRVLNYGYTF
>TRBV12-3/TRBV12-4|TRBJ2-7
CASTRWRGYEQYF
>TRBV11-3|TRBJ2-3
CASIRGEASTDTQYF
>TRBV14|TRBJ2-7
CASSQVFGSEQYF
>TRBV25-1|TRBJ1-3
CASSETRDRGPGNTIYF